This entry is about one T cell receptor (beta chain). Antigen: not known. The quantity of total RNA per TCR library was roughly 3,300 ng. For both chains, the TCRalpha and TCRbeta cDNA went through two nested PCRs of 16 and 9 cycles. TCRdb derives one entry per CDR3 protein from the 5' RACE reads, leaving out DNA. There are 300,000 to 350,000 distinct CDR3 sequences in the sample, with 2% to 2.5% held by the top ten. The data belong to a study of monozygotic twins with inflammatory bowel disease. This CDR3 has 17 residues. Germline values: CDR1 MDHEN, CDR2 SYDVKM. Study-wide findings and caveats: The study supported no single strong signal or clonotype linked to IBD.

The clonotype comes from a human donor with ulcerative colitis or Crohn's disease, or a healthy co-twin of an affected twin (not recorded which). Sequencing was performed on blood. The V and J genes are TRBV28 and TRBJ2-1; the D gene TCRdb calls, TRBD2, cannot be checked with no DNA. The CDR3 reads CASSLISSGTYYNEQFF.